This T cell receptor (beta chain) stems from a study of T cells after posttransplantation cyclophosphamide. There are 17 residues in the CDR3. The germline V gene has CDR1 ENHRY and CDR2 SYGVKD. V shed 3 bases, J shed 3 bases, and the junction held 11 bases outside the gene matches. This clone showed up just a few times. Its antigen remains unidentified. Whole-study findings and limits: Tissue-infiltrating T cells from skin or gut overlapped little with blood T cells. Later post-transplant blood repertoires were often dominated by donor CD8+ memory clones.

Sampled 1 year posttransplant, controls received myeloablative marrow transplants, methotrexate and a calcineurin inhibitor. Data came from immunoSEQ multiplex PCR; TCRdb stores just in-frame clones and leaves some out. The sample lists 23,000 or so clones, about 86% occurring once. The source of this sequence is a female patient under 45 who received an allogeneic stem cell transplant from an unrelated donor, was CMV-positive, and had acute and chronic GVHD. The T cells may partly be graft donor cells. V usage is TRBV10-3 and J usage is TRBJ1-5; 7 positions match TRBD1. Sample: PBMCs, taken around 350 days after allogeneic stem cell transplant with calcineurin inhibitor and methotrexate. CDR3 DNA: TGTGCCATCAGTGACCCGAGCAGGGGGGTCTACAATCAGCCCCAGCATTTT. Residues: CAISDPSRGVYNQPQHF.